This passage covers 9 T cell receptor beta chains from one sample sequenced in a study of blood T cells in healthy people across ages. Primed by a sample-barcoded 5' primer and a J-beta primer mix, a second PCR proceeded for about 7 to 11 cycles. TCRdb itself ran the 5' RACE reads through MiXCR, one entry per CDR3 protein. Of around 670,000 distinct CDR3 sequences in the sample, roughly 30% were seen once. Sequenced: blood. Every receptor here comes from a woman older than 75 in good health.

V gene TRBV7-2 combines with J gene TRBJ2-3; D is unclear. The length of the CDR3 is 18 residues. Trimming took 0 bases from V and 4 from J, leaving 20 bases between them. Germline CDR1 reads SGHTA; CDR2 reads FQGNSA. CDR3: CASSLAFPGPTRPDTQYF. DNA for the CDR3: TGTGCCAGCAGCTTAGCGTTCCCCGGGCCTACGAGGCCAGATACGCAGTATTTT.

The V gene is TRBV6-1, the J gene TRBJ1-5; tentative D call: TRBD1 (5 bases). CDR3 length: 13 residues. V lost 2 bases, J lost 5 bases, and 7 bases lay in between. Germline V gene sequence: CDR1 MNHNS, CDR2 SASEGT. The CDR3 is CASSERGYQPQHF. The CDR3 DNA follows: TGTGCCAGCAGTGAACGGGGGTATCAGCCCCAGCATTTT.

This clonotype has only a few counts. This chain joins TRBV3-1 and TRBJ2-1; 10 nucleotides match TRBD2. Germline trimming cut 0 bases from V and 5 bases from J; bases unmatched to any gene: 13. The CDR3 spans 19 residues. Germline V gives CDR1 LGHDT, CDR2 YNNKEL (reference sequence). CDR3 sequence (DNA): TGTGCCAGCAGCCAAGAGGTTAGAGCGGGGGGGGTTTGGCACAATGAGCAGTTCTTC. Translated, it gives CASSQEVRAGGVWHNEQFF.

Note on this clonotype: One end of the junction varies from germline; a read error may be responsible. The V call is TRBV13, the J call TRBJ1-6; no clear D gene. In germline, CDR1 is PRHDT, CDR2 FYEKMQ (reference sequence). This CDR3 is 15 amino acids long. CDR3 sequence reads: CASSLLTTDNSPPHF. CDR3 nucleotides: TGTGCCAGCAGCTTATTAACAACTGATAATTCACCCCCCCACTTT.

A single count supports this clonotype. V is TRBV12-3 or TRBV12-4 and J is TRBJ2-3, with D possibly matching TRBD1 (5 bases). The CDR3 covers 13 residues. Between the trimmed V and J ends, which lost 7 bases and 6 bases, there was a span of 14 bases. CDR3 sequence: CASNPVRVDTQYF. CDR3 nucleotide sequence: TGTGCCAGCAACCCAGTCAGGGTCGATACGCAGTATTTT.

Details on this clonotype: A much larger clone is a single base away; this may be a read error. CDR3 sequence reads: CVTSDGYRGDTEAFF. CDR3 nucleotides: TGTGTCACCAGTGATGGATACAGGGGAGACACTGAAGCTTTCTTT. The chain recombines TRBV24-1 with TRBJ1-1, with 7 bases identical to TRBD1. Germline V lookup: CDR1 KGHDR, CDR2 SFDVKD. The CDR3 length is 15 residues.

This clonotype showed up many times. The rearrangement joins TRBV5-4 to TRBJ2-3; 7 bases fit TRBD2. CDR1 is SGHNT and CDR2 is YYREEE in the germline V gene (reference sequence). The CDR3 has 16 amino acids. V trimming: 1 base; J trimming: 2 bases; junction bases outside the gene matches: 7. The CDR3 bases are TGTGCCAGCAGCTTGTGGCGGGGGTTATCCACAGATACGCAGTATTTT. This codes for CASSLWRGLSTDTQYF.

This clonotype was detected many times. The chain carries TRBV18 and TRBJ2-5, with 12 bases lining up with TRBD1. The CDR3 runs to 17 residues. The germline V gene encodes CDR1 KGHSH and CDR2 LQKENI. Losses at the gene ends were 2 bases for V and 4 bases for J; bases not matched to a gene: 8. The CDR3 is CASSPGTGGAFGETQYF. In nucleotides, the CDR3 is TGTGCCAGCTCACCAGGGACAGGGGGCGCCTTTGGAGAGACCCAGTACTTC.

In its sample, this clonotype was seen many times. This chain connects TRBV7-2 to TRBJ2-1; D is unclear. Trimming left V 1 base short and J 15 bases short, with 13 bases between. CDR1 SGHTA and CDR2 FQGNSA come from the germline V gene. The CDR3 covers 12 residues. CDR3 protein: CASSLVSLSPFF. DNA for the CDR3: TGTGCCAGCAGCTTAGTTTCTTTGAGTCCGTTCTTC.